These 30 T cell receptor beta chains came from one sample sequenced in a study of T cell changes during pregnancy in multiple sclerosis. Method: immunoSEQ multiplex PCR; TCRdb's copy keeps in-frame clones and lacks some. The repertoire holds 35,000 to 50,000 clones, about 87% seen once, with 1.2% in the top ten. The sequences come from CD4+ T cells from peripheral blood mononuclear cells, collected in the second trimester of pregnancy. These receptors all stem from a female donor with multiple sclerosis, enrolled in a pregnancy study.

This rearrangement joins TRBV21-1 to TRBJ1-5; the D call in the table, TRBD1, was not verified against the DNA. TRBV21-1 is recorded as a pseudogene. CDR3 size: 16 residues. CDR3 sequence (DNA): TGTGCCAGCAGTGACAGGACCCGAATATACTATCAGCCCCAGCATTTT. The encoded protein is CASSDRTRIYYQPQHF.

The rearrangement joins TRBV20-1 to TRBJ2-7; D gene ambiguous. Trimming left V 7 bases short and J 2 bases short, with 9 bases between. CDR1 is DFQATT, CDR2 SNEGSKA, per germline (reference sequence). This CDR3 is 11 amino acids long. The CDR3 reads CSGDRTYEQYF. The DNA of the CDR3 is TGCAGTGGAGATAGAACCTACGAGCAGTACTTC.

The chain uses TRBV27 and TRBJ2-1; 11 nucleotides align to TRBD2. The CDR3 consists of 13 residues. With V trimmed by 7 bases and J by 8 bases, 4 bases remained unmatched. The V gene's germline CDR1 is MNHEY and CDR2 SMNVEV (reference sequence). This CDR3 reads CASKDSGRDEQFF. The CDR3 region has the DNA TGTGCCAGCAAAGATAGCGGGAGGGATGAGCAGTTCTTC.

The chain links TRBV2 to TRBJ1-2; D is uncertain. The V gene lost 7 bases and the J gene lost 7 bases, with 13 bases spanning the gap. Germline V CDR1 and CDR2: SNHLY, FYNNEI. The CDR3 has 12 residues. In nucleotides, the CDR3 is TGTGCCAGCACCGGAGACGGAGGTGGCTACACCTTC. This sequence encodes CASTGDGGGYTF.

The V gene is TRBV6-5, the J gene TRBJ2-3; 9 bases are a match to TRBD1. J was trimmed by 4 bases and V by 3 bases; bases with no gene match: 8. The CDR3 sequence is 16 residues long. CDR1 and CDR2 from the germline V gene are MNHEY and SVGAGI. The CDR3 here is CASSYAGTGISDTQYF. CDR3 DNA sequence: TGTGCCAGCAGTTATGCCGGGACAGGGATTTCAGATACGCAGTATTTT.

V and J are TRBV19 and TRBJ1-2, with TRBD1 identical over 7 bases. Per germline, CDR1 LNHDA and CDR2 SQIVND (reference sequence). Unmatched junction bases numbered 4, after V lost 7 bases and J lost 2 bases. The CDR3 totals 13 residues. This chain's CDR3 is CASNPRGNYGYTF. CDR3 sequence (DNA): TGTGCCAGTAACCCCAGGGGGAACTATGGCTACACCTTC.

The V and J genes are TRBV19 and TRBJ2-7, with 12 bases identical to TRBD2. CDR1 and CDR2 from the germline V gene are LNHDA and SQIVND (reference sequence). V lost 3 bases and J lost 7; bases outside the gene matches: 7. The CDR3 is 15 residues long. CDR3 loop: CASSISSGRAQEQYF. CDR3 nucleotide sequence: TGTGCCAGTAGTATCTCTAGCGGGAGGGCTCAAGAGCAGTACTTC.

The chain joins TRBV6-5 to TRBJ2-1, with TRBD2 identical over 11 bases. Per the germline V gene, CDR1 is MNHEY and CDR2 is SVGAGI. The trim removed 6 bases at V and 3 bases at J, leaving 4 bases unmatched. This CDR3 has 15 amino acids. The CDR3 bases are TGTGCCAGCAGAGGGACTAGCGGATTCTACAATGAGCAGTTCTTC. It encodes CASRGTSGFYNEQFF.

The J gene is TRBJ2-3, the V gene TRBV15, with unresolved D. CDR1 and CDR2 (germline): LNHNV, YYDKDF (reference sequence). This CDR3 comprises 16 residues. V was trimmed by 1 base and J by 0 bases, leaving 11 bases between them. CDR3 nucleotides: TGTGCCACCAGCAGAGGAGATTCTTATAGCACAGATACGCAGTATTTT. Its translation is CATSRGDSYSTDTQYF.

The genes are TRBV9 and TRBJ2-5, with TRBD2 identical over 7 bases. This CDR3 is 15 amino acids long. Germline V gene sequence: CDR1 SGDLS, CDR2 YYNGEE. V lost 4 bases to trimming and J lost 5 bases; unmatched junction nucleotides: 11. The CDR3 nucleotides read TGTGCCAGCAGCACAAGGGGTGCGGGGGAGGAGACCCAGTACTTC. It translates to CASSTRGAGEETQYF.

The CDR3 DNA is TGCGCCAGCAGCCCGAGGGCAGGGGGGAGCACAGATACGCAGTATTTT. It encodes CASSPRAGGSTDTQYF. This sequence joins TRBV5-1 and TRBJ2-3, with D possibly TRBD1 on 7 matching bases. V lost 4 bases and J lost 0, with 15 bases in between. This CDR3 has 16 residues. Germline assignment: CDR1 SGHRS and CDR2 YFSETQ.

The chain is built from TRBV6-5 and TRBJ2-7; 8 positions agree with TRBD1. There are 12 residues in the CDR3. Germline CDR1 reads MNHEY; CDR2 reads SVGAGI. The V and J ends lost 8 bases and 13 bases, in that order; junction bases with no gene match: 13. CDR3 DNA: TGTGCCAGCGGTTCCGGGACAGGCTTCCCATACTTC. As protein: CASGSGTGFPYF.

The chain is built from TRBV4-2 and TRBJ2-1; perhaps TRBD2 as D (6 bases). V dropped 5 bases and J dropped 6 bases, with 8 bases sitting between them. The CDR3 is 12 residues long. Germline CDR1 LGHNA, CDR2 YNFKEQ. CDR3 residues: CASSGTFNEQFF. For the CDR3, the DNA is TGTGCCAGCAGCGGGACTTTCAATGAGCAGTTCTTC.

The chain links TRBV7-2 to TRBJ1-3; maybe TRBD1 (6 bases). V was cut by 5 bases and J by 0 bases, with 14 bases left in between. The CDR3 runs to 16 residues. The V gene's germline CDR1 is SGHTA and CDR2 FQGNSA. CDR3 residues: CASSASTGYSGNTIYF. The CDR3 DNA reads as TGTGCCAGCAGCGCCTCAACAGGGTACTCTGGAAACACCATATATTTT.

V gene TRBV5-1 combines with J gene TRBJ2-3, with D perhaps TRBD2 (6 bases). Trimming shortened V by 3 bases and J by 4 bases, and 6 bases separated the two germline ends. CDR1 is SGHRS and CDR2 is YFSETQ in the germline V gene. The CDR3 contains 12 residues. CDR3 residues: CASSWGADTQYF. CDR3 in DNA: TGCGCCAGCAGCTGGGGGGCAGATACGCAGTATTTT.

This clone is a singleton in its sample. This chain joins TRBV6-1 and TRBJ2-1, with 10 positions matching TRBD2. The length of the CDR3 is 14 residues. The trim removed 6 bases at V and 9 bases at J, leaving 8 bases unmatched. CDR1 MNHNS and CDR2 SASEGT come from the germline V gene. CDR3 in amino acids: CASRPSGGLGEQFF. CDR3 in DNA: TGTGCCAGCAGGCCTAGCGGGGGTCTGGGTGAGCAGTTCTTC.

The rearrangement joins TRBV7-6 to TRBJ2-2; D remains unclear. The CDR3 totals 15 residues. CDR1 and CDR2 from the germline V gene are SGHVS and FNYEAQ. Trimming removed 4 bases from V and 0 bases from J, with 9 bases in between. This CDR3 is CASSSSPANTGELFF. In DNA form, the CDR3 reads TGTGCCAGCAGCTCCTCCCCAGCGAACACCGGGGAGCTGTTTTTT.

The V gene is TRBV5-4, the J gene TRBJ1-2, with D tentatively TRBD1 (5 bases). The CDR3 is made up of 13 amino acids. V was pared by 2 bases and J by 4 bases, with 9 bases between. Germline V gives CDR1 SGHNT, CDR2 YYREEE (reference sequence). CDR3 amino acids: CASSFDRVYGYTF. As DNA, the CDR3 is TGTGCCAGCAGCTTTGACAGAGTCTATGGCTACACCTTC.

The CDR3 DNA sequence: TGTGCCAGCAGTTTGCCCGGGAAAGAGACCCAGTACTTC. Its translation: CASSLPGKETQYF. The V call is TRBV28, the J call TRBJ2-5; possible D gene TRBD2, 5 bases. The CDR3 length is 13 residues. CDR1 is MDHEN, CDR2 SYDVKM, per germline. Trimming removed 3 bases at V and 3 bases at J, with 8 bases between.

The chain carries TRBV28 and TRBJ2-6; no firm D call. This CDR3 region has 15 residues. Trimming took 4 bases from V and 1 from J, leaving 8 bases between them. Germline CDR1 reads MDHEN; CDR2 reads SYDVKM. In DNA form, the CDR3 reads TGTGCCAGCAGTTACAGCCTTTCTGGGGCCAACGTCCTGACTTTC. Its protein is CASSYSLSGANVLTF.

The rearrangement links TRBV2 to TRBJ2-1; possibly TRBD2 for D (5 bases). Germline V gene lookup returns CDR1 SNHLY and CDR2 FYNNEI. Trimming pared 6 bases from V and 5 bases from J, leaving 17 bases between. The CDR3 covers 15 residues. In nucleotides, the CDR3 is TGTGCCAGCAGGAGAAGGAACGGGGAGAACAATGAGCAGTTCTTC. Its protein is CASRRRNGENNEQFF.

Concerning this clone itself: The junction departs from the called germline gene at one end, perhaps through a read error. V and J are TRBV6-5 and TRBJ2-2; 11 bases line up with TRBD1. The germline gives CDR1 MNHEY, CDR2 SVGAGI. The CDR3 covers 13 residues. In nucleotides, the CDR3 is TGTGCCAGCAGTTACAAGGGTTGGGACAGGGGGAATTTT. As protein: CASSYKGWDRGNF.

As for this clone: Germline and junction disagree at one end, which may indicate a read error. The rearrangement uses TRBV30 and TRBJ1-2, with 7 bases fitting TRBD1. The CDR3 loop spans 12 amino acids. Germline lookup yields CDR1 GTSNPN and CDR2 SVGIG (reference sequence). The CDR3 sequence: CAWSVPLRTGIF. The DNA for the CDR3 is TGTGCCTGGAGTGTACCCCTTAGGACAGGTATCTTC.

The chain recombines TRBV9 with TRBJ2-7; D unresolved. V lost 0 bases and J lost 6, with 10 bases in between. Germline lookup yields CDR1 SGDLS and CDR2 YYNGEE. The CDR3 contains 13 residues. Here the CDR3 reads CASSVGPDGEQYF. DNA for the CDR3: TGTGCCAGCAGCGTAGGGCCCGATGGCGAGCAGTACTTC.

V is TRBV18 and J is TRBJ2-7, with a possible D match to TRBD1 (8 bases). The germline V and J ends were trimmed by 4 bases and 1 base, with 17 bases remaining between them. Germline CDR1 and CDR2: KGHSH and LQKENI. This CDR3 is 16 amino acids long. The CDR3 here is CASSHLHRGGSYEQYF. CDR3 nucleotides: TGTGCCAGCTCACACTTACACAGGGGGGGATCCTACGAGCAGTACTTC.

The chain recombines TRBV19 with TRBJ1-5; a weak D match, TRBD1 (5 bases). The CDR3 is 16 residues long. V dropped 4 bases and J dropped 1 base, with 14 bases sitting between them. In germline, CDR1 is LNHDA, CDR2 SQIVND (reference sequence). CDR3 in amino acids: CASSNTPRGSNQPQHF. CDR3 DNA: TGTGCCAGTAGTAATACCCCCCGGGGGAGCAATCAGCCCCAGCATTTT.

The rearrangement uses TRBV2 and TRBJ2-5, with 10 bases fitting TRBD2. Germline V gene data show CDR1 as SNHLY and CDR2 as FYNNEI. V was clipped by 2 bases and J by 4 bases; unmatched bases: 7. The CDR3 loop spans 16 amino acids. The CDR3 DNA follows: TGTGCCAGCAGTGAACCTAGCGGGAGAGGAGGAGAGACCCAGTACTTC. Amino acids: CASSEPSGRGGETQYF.

J is TRBJ2-1 and V is TRBV30; no clear D gene. The ends were cut back, 0 bases at V and 4 bases at J, with 16 bases in the middle. Germline V gene sequence: CDR1 GTSNPN, CDR2 SVGIG (reference sequence). The CDR3 runs to 16 residues. CDR3 in DNA: TGTGCCTGGAGTGTACGACTGAGCGTACGTTACAATGAGCAGTTCTTC. Translated, it gives CAWSVRLSVRYNEQFF. Full variable domain (rest looked up from reference TRBV30 and TRBJ2-1): SQTIHQWPATLVQPVGSPLSLECTVEGTSNPNLYWYRQAAGRGLQLLFYSVGIGQISSEVPQNLSASRPQDRQFILSSKKLLLSDSGFYLCAWSVRLSVRYNEQFFGPGTRLTVL.

Regarding this clone: The junction and the germline gene differ at one end; a read error may be behind it. The chain has TRBV7-7 and TRBJ2-5; 13 nucleotides line up with TRBD2. From germline, CDR1 is SSHAT and CDR2 FNYEAQ (reference sequence). The CDR3 runs 15 residues. CDR3 in DNA: TGTGCTAGCAGCTTAACTAGCGGGAGGGTCGAGACCCAGTACTTC. Encoded protein: CASSLTSGRVETQYF.

The J gene is TRBJ2-7, the V gene TRBV10-3; 10 bases line up with TRBD1. CDR1 ENHRY and CDR2 SYGVKD come from the germline V gene. This CDR3 is built from 17 residues. V was clipped by 10 bases and J by 2 bases; unmatched bases: 17. The CDR3 reads CATHTGQGQGKTYEQYF. CDR3 nucleotide sequence: TGTGCCACCCATACGGGACAGGGACAGGGGAAAACCTACGAGCAGTACTTC.